This passage covers 21 T cell receptor beta chains from one sample sequenced in a study of cytomegalovirus exposure and HLA in healthy donors. The PCR employed 60 Vbeta primers together with 13 Jbeta primers. The assay was immunoSEQ multiplex PCR, and TCRdb's table has in-frame clones only and misses some. The table shows approximately 190,000 clones, with roughly 74% occurring only once. Sequenced: PBMCs. These receptors were obtained from a woman aged 25-40 years in good health and CMV-seropositive.

This chain connects TRBV27 to TRBJ1-2, with 11 bases identical to TRBD1. The CDR3 spans 17 residues. With V trimmed by 2 bases and J by 2 bases, 7 bases remained unmatched. The germline V gene encodes CDR1 MNHEY and CDR2 SMNVEV (reference sequence). The CDR3 loop reads CASSLMGQGELNYGYTF. CDR3 bases: TGTGCCAGCAGTTTAATGGGACAGGGGGAACTCAACTATGGCTACACCTTC.

The genes are TRBV5-1 and TRBJ2-5; D not resolved. CDR3 length: 13 amino acids. CDR1 and CDR2 from the germline V gene are SGHRS and YFSETQ. Between the trimmed V and J ends, which lost 4 bases and 5 bases, there was a span of 12 bases. The CDR3, as DNA: TGCGCCAGCAGCAGTACAAGAACGGAGACCCAGTACTTC. Translated, it gives CASSSTRTETQYF.

This CDR3 is CASSPLALVTEAFF. In DNA, the CDR3 is TGTGCCAGCAGCCCTTTAGCCCTGGTCACTGAAGCTTTCTTT. The rearrangement links TRBV27 to TRBJ1-1; D is uncertain. V was trimmed by 6 bases and J by 4 bases, leaving 15 bases between them. The germline V gene has CDR1 MNHEY and CDR2 SMNVEV (reference sequence). This CDR3 has 14 amino acids.

This clone appeared once. The chain employs TRBV6-1 and TRBJ1-5; D is perhaps TRBD1 (6 bases). This CDR3 contains 13 residues. CDR1 and CDR2 from the germline V gene are MNHNS and SASEGT. Trimming removed 5 bases from V and 4 bases from J, with 9 bases in between. CDR3 nucleotides: TGTGCCAGCAGTCCGACAGGTAATCAGCCCCAGCATTTT. Encoded protein: CASSPTGNQPQHF.

This chain joins TRBV2 and TRBJ1-1, with a weak D call TRBD1 (5 bases). Per the germline V gene, CDR1 is SNHLY and CDR2 is FYNNEI. Trimming took 3 bases from V and 0 from J, leaving 5 bases between them. The CDR3 loop spans 13 amino acids. The CDR3 coding sequence is TGTGCCAGCAGTGACAGGGTGAACACTGAAGCTTTCTTT. Protein product: CASSDRVNTEAFF.

V usage is TRBV5-1 and J usage is TRBJ2-3; 9 bases match TRBD2. The V gene's germline CDR1 is SGHRS and CDR2 YFSETQ. The trim removed 3 bases at V and 4 bases at J, leaving 6 bases unmatched. This CDR3 spans 15 amino acids. In DNA, the CDR3 is TGCGCCAGCAGCTGGGTAGCGGGAGAAGCAGATACGCAGTATTTT. Translating it yields CASSWVAGEADTQYF.

The V call is TRBV9, the J call TRBJ2-1, with 9 bases aligning to TRBD2. J was trimmed by 5 bases and V by 5 bases; bases with no gene match: 11. Germline assignment: CDR1 SGDLS and CDR2 YYNGEE. The CDR3 consists of 16 residues. The CDR3 coding sequence is TGTGCCAGCAGGTTCCGGACTAGCGAGATGGACAATGAGCAGTTCTTC. Protein sequence: CASRFRTSEMDNEQFF.

This chain uses TRBV6-5 with TRBJ1-2; D gene uncertain. The V gene lost 3 bases and the J gene lost 0 bases, with 5 bases spanning the gap. Per the germline V gene, CDR1 is MNHEY and CDR2 is SVGAGI. The CDR3 spans 13 residues. The CDR3 sequence is CASSYSSNYGYTF. CDR3 DNA: TGTGCCAGCAGTTATAGTTCTAACTATGGCTACACCTTC.

V gene TRBV7-9 combines with J gene TRBJ2-6; D unresolved. The V gene lost 7 bases and the J gene lost 0 bases, with 10 bases spanning the gap. CDR1 is SEHNR, CDR2 FQNEAQ, per germline (reference sequence). The CDR3 is 15 amino acids. The DNA for the CDR3 is TGTGCCAGCACCCCGCACGGCTCTGGGGCCAACGTCCTGACTTTC. The encoded protein is CASTPHGSGANVLTF.

As DNA, the CDR3 is TGTGCCAGTAGTATAACCCTTGGACAGCGCAATCAGCCCCAGCATTTT. Amino acids: CASSITLGQRNQPQHF. The V gene is TRBV19, the J gene TRBJ1-5; a weak D match, TRBD1 (6 bases). Germline V gene sequence: CDR1 LNHDA, CDR2 SQIVND (reference sequence). This CDR3 is built from 16 residues. The ends were cut back, 2 bases at V and 2 bases at J, with 13 bases in the middle. The full variable domain, completed using reference TRBV19 and TRBJ1-5, is DGGITQSPKYLFRKEGQNVTLSCEQNLNHDAMYWYRQDPGQGLRLIYYSQIVNDFQKGDIAEGYSVSREKKESFPLTVTSAQKNPTAFYLCASSITLGQRNQPQHFGDGTRLSIL.

The V and J genes are TRBV27 and TRBJ1-1; D is unclear. CDR3 length equals 13 residues. Between the trimmed V and J ends, which lost 5 bases and 5 bases, there was a span of 12 bases. In germline, CDR1 is MNHEY, CDR2 SMNVEV (reference sequence). The CDR3, as DNA: TGTGCCAGCAGTGCCTCGGGATCGACTGAAGCTTTCTTT. Its protein is CASSASGSTEAFF.

The CDR3 loop is CASSLRGGSYEQYF. Here the CDR3 DNA reads TGTGCCAGCAGCTTGAGGGGGGGATCCTACGAGCAGTACTTC. The chain uses TRBV5-6 and TRBJ2-7, with D possibly being TRBD2 (7 bases). The CDR3 contains 14 residues. CDR1 is SGHDT, CDR2 YYEEEE, per germline. The V end lost 1 base, the J end lost 1 base, and 9 bases lay between the germline ends.

This CDR3 is CASSELENNEQFF. The DNA of the CDR3 is TGTGCCAGCAGCGAACTAGAGAACAATGAGCAGTTCTTC. This chain links TRBV27 with TRBJ2-1; tentative D call: TRBD2 (5 bases). This CDR3 has 13 amino acids. Trimming removed 6 bases at V and 5 bases at J, with 11 bases between. Looked up from germline, CDR1 is MNHEY and CDR2 is SMNVEV (reference sequence).

The rearrangement joins TRBV2 to TRBJ1-1, with D unresolved. Germline CDR1 is SNHLY and CDR2 is FYNNEI. The CDR3 covers 14 residues. The V end was cut by 6 bases, the J end by 0 bases, with 11 bases between. In DNA form, the CDR3 reads TGTGCCAGCAGGGTTGACGGGGTGAACACTGAAGCTTTCTTT. It yields the protein CASRVDGVNTEAFF. Drawing the rest from reference TRBV2 and TRBJ1-1, the complete variable domain is EPEVTQTPSHQVTQMGQEVILRCVPISNHLYFYWYRQILGQKVEFLVSFYNNEISEKSEIFDDQFSVERPDGSNFTLKIRSTKLEDSAMYFCASRVDGVNTEAFFGQGTRLTVV.

The chain has TRBV7-9 and TRBJ2-7; a possible D gene is TRBD2 (6 bases). The CDR3 is made up of 14 amino acids. V gave up 4 bases and J gave up 2 bases, with 12 bases separating them. CDR1 SEHNR and CDR2 FQNEAQ come from the germline V gene (reference sequence). CDR3 sequence reads: CASSWGDGTYEQYF. In nucleotides, the CDR3 is TGTGCCAGCAGCTGGGGGGACGGAACCTACGAGCAGTACTTC.

This chain connects TRBV19 to TRBJ2-3; D is undetermined. CDR1 is LNHDA and CDR2 is SQIVND in the germline V gene (reference sequence). CDR3 size: 13 residues. Trimming removed 7 bases at V and 1 base at J, with 9 bases between. CDR3 protein: CASTPTGTDTQYF. The CDR3, as DNA: TGTGCCAGTACCCCCACAGGCACAGATACGCAGTATTTT.

On this clone: The junction and the germline gene differ at one end; a read error may be behind it. In the same sample, other DNA sequences code for this CDR3. The chain carries TRBV2 and TRBJ2-7; tentative D call: TRBD1 (5 bases). The CDR3 runs to 12 residues. CDR1 and CDR2 from the germline V gene are SNHLY and FYNNEI. The CDR3 nucleotides are TGTGCCAGCAGAGAAGACAGCTACGAGCAGTACTTC. It yields the protein CASREDSYEQYF.

The table lists this clone with a few counts. V gene TRBV27 combines with J gene TRBJ2-7, with TRBD1 matching over 8 bases. With 5 bases clipped from V and 6 bases from J, the junction kept 0 bases outside the gene matches. The CDR3 contains 11 residues. CDR1 and CDR2 (germline): MNHEY, SMNVEV (reference sequence). The CDR3: CASSQGAEQYF. The CDR3 nucleotides are TGTGCCAGCAGTCAGGGGGCCGAGCAGTACTTC.

The chain links TRBV2 to TRBJ1-2, with D maybe TRBD1 (6 bases). The CDR3 consists of 15 residues. Germline lookup yields CDR1 SNHLY and CDR2 FYNNEI. V gave up 3 bases and J gave up 3 bases, with 14 bases separating them. The CDR3 here is CASSEKSTGDYGYTF. For the CDR3, the DNA is TGTGCCAGCAGTGAGAAATCGACAGGAGACTATGGCTACACCTTC.

The chain joins TRBV14 to TRBJ1-4, with no clear D. The CDR3 loop spans 14 amino acids. From germline, CDR1 is SGHDN and CDR2 FVKESK. The V gene lost 4 bases and the J gene lost 12 bases, with 18 bases spanning the gap. The CDR3 DNA is TGTGCCAGCAGCCCCCTAGCCGACGGGAGGGAACTGTTTTTT. Amino acid sequence: CASSPLADGRELFF.

CDR3 DNA: TGTGCCAGCAGCCTGAGGTTAGACGCGAACACCGGGGAGCTGTTTTTT. It specifies CASSLRLDANTGELFF. This chain uses TRBV11-2 with TRBJ2-2; D is ambiguous. This CDR3 comprises 16 residues. CDR1 and CDR2 (germline): SGHAT, FQNNGV. V lost 5 bases to trimming and J lost 0 bases, with 13 bases between them.